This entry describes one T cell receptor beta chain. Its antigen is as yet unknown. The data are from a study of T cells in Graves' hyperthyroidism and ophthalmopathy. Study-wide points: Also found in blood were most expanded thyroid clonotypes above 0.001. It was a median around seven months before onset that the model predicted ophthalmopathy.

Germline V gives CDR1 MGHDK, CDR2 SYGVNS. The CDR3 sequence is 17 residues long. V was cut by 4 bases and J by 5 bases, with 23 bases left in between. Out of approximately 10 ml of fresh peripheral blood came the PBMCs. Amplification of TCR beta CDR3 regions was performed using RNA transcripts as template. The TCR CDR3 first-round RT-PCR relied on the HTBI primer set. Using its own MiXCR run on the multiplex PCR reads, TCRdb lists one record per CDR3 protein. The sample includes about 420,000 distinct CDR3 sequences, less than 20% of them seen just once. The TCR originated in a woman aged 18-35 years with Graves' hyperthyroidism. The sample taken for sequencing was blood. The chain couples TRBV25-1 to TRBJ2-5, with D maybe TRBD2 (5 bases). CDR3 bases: TGTGCCAGCAGTGGCGAGAGGTCAAAGGGAGCGTACGAGACCCAGTACTTC. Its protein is CASSGERSKGAYETQYF.